What follows are 11 T cell receptor beta chains derived from one specimen sequenced in a study of blood T cell repertoires in COVID-19. TCRdb's table, derived via immunoSEQ multiplex PCR, lists solely in-frame clones and lacks some. The sample records 200,000 to 250,000 clones, roughly 85% being singletons. The sample was peripheral blood. All receptors come from a woman in her late teens or twenties who had recovered from COVID-19.

The V call is TRBV27, the J call TRBJ1-1; tentative D call: TRBD1 (5 bases). This CDR3 is built from 13 residues. CDR1 is MNHEY, CDR2 SMNVEV, per germline (reference sequence). V lost 5 bases and J 6 bases, leaving 13 bases between the germline ends. CDR3 coding DNA: TGTGCCAGCAGTCCTCAGGGTTGGGCTGAAGCTTTCTTT. This gives the protein CASSPQGWAEAFF.

The gene calls are TRBV27 and TRBJ1-6, with D unresolved. The germline gives CDR1 MNHEY, CDR2 SMNVEV (reference sequence). The ends were cut back, 5 bases at V and 9 bases at J, with 14 bases in the middle. CDR3 length: 14 residues. CDR3 bases: TGTGCCAGCAGTCCTCCCCTAGGGAGTTCACCCCTCCACTTT. It specifies CASSPPLGSSPLHF.

This clone was picked up a small number of times. The CDR3 sequence: CASSLATGYSYEQYF. The DNA for the CDR3 is TGTGCCAGCAGCTTGGCGACAGGATATTCCTACGAGCAGTACTTC. V usage is TRBV5-5 and J usage is TRBJ2-7; TRBD1 is a possible D gene (6 bases). Per germline, CDR1 SGHKS and CDR2 YYEKEE (reference sequence). This CDR3 region has 15 residues. Trimming removed 0 bases at V and 1 base at J, with 11 bases between.

This clone was seen a handful of times. The chain carries TRBV28 and TRBJ1-3, with a tentative D call TRBD1 (5 bases). This CDR3 is 15 amino acids long. Per the germline V gene, CDR1 is MDHEN and CDR2 is SYDVKM. With 5 bases removed from V and 5 bases from J, the gap between germline ends came to 16 bases. Here the CDR3 DNA reads TGTGCCAGCAGTGCCCTCAGGGATATTAGAAACACCATATATTTT. Residues: CASSALRDIRNTIYF.

J is TRBJ1-2 and V is TRBV13; D is undetermined. Trimming shortened V by 5 bases and J by 8 bases, and 18 bases separated the two germline ends. Per germline, CDR1 PRHDT and CDR2 FYEKMQ (reference sequence). The CDR3 is 14 residues long. CDR3 in DNA: TGTGCCAGCAGCCTCCTGGGCCCCAAAGTAGGCTACACCTTC. Protein sequence: CASSLLGPKVGYTF. Complete variable domain (other parts from reference TRBV13 and TRBJ1-2): AAGVIQSPRHLIKEKRETATLKCYPIPRHDTVYWYQQGPGQDPQFLISFYEKMQSDKGSIPDRFSAQQFSDYHSELNMSSLELGDSALYFCASSLLGPKVGYTFGSGTRLTVV.

This chain connects TRBV19 to TRBJ1-2; D is possibly TRBD1 (6 bases). Trimming left V 7 bases short and J 6 bases short, with 15 bases between. The CDR3 totals 13 residues. CDR1 is LNHDA, CDR2 SQIVND, per germline (reference sequence). CDR3 DNA sequence: TGTGCCAGTACCCCGGGGGGCCCGCATGGCTACACCTTC. Translating it yields CASTPGGPHGYTF.

The chain has TRBV6-1 and TRBJ1-2; D ambiguous. Germline V lookup: CDR1 MNHNS, CDR2 SASEGT. The CDR3 runs to 12 residues. V gave up 3 bases and J gave up 8 bases, with 10 bases separating them. CDR3 region: CASSEARRGYTF. CDR3 DNA: TGTGCCAGCAGTGAGGCGCGGCGGGGCTACACCTTC.

J is TRBJ2-3 and V is TRBV9; D is possibly TRBD2 (5 bases). The length of the CDR3 is 15 residues. Germline V gene lookup returns CDR1 SGDLS and CDR2 YYNGEE. V dropped 0 bases and J dropped 2 bases, with 10 bases sitting between them. CDR3 DNA: TGTGCCAGCAGCGTAGGAGAGGGCACCACAGATACGCAGTATTTT. It yields the protein CASSVGEGTTDTQYF. Complete variable domain (other parts from reference TRBV9 and TRBJ2-3): DSGVTQTPKHLITATGQRVTLRCSPRSGDLSVYWYQQSLDQGLQFLIQYYNGEERAKGNILERFSAQQFPDLHSELNLSSLELGDSALYFCASSVGEGTTDTQYFGPGTRLTVL.

V usage is TRBV28 and J usage is TRBJ1-4; D may be TRBD1 (6 bases). Trimming cost V 2 bases and J 6 bases, with 13 bases left between them. Germline V gene data show CDR1 as MDHEN and CDR2 as SYDVKM. The CDR3 is made up of 15 amino acids. The CDR3 nucleotides are TGTGCCAGCAGTTTAATCAGTGCAGGGGATGAAAAACTGTTTTTT. This sequence encodes CASSLISAGDEKLFF.

J is TRBJ1-1 and V is TRBV4-1, with D possibly matching TRBD1 (5 bases). The length of the CDR3 is 13 residues. The V gene's germline CDR1 is MGHRA and CDR2 YSYEKL. V was pared by 8 bases and J by 5 bases, with 15 bases between. The CDR3 DNA reads TGCGCCAGCTCCGCCCAGGAGGGGACTGAAGCTTTCTTT. Translation gives CASSAQEGTEAFF.

The chain links TRBV25-1 to TRBJ1-2; 8 nucleotides match TRBD1. Looked up from germline, CDR1 is MGHDK and CDR2 is SYGVNS. V dropped 0 bases and J dropped 6; count of bases not matched to a gene: 0. The CDR3 extends over 13 amino acids. The CDR3 DNA sequence: TGTGCCAGCAGTGAATACAGGGGGCATGGCTACACCTTC. It yields the protein CASSEYRGHGYTF.